These 15 T cell receptor beta chains originate from one sample sequenced in a study of Graves' ophthalmopathy and Graves' hyperthyroidism. RNA transcripts yielded amplified TCR beta CDR3 regions. The first-round RT-PCR employed HTBI primers together with the Qiagen OneStep RT-PCR kit. A multiplex PCR was then performed as the second round. One entry per CDR3 protein, called by TCRdb with MiXCR from the multiplex PCR reads. This sample has some 370,000 distinct CDR3 sequences, with about 15% found just once. Sequenced input: peripheral blood. The receptors originated from an adult woman with stable Graves' hyperthyroidism.

This clonotype was seen at least ten times. CDR3 sequence reads: CASSEPRSGVGYTF. The CDR3 DNA follows: TGTGCCAGCAGCGAACCCCGCTCCGGGGTCGGCTACACCTTC. The chain links TRBV5-5 to TRBJ1-2; D unclear. This CDR3 contains 14 residues. Germline loops: CDR1 SGHKS, CDR2 YYEKEE (reference sequence). The V and J ends lost 4 bases and 8 bases respectively, with 18 bases between them.

This clonotype was detected many times. V is TRBV5-4 and J is TRBJ1-6, with D possibly matching TRBD1 (5 bases). The germline CDR1 and CDR2 sequences are SGHNT and YYREEE (reference sequence). The ends were cut back, 0 bases at V and 9 bases at J, with 7 bases in the middle. This CDR3 has 13 amino acids. CDR3 bases: TGTGCCAGCAGCTTGGACAGGACTTCACCCCTCCACTTT. It is translated as CASSLDRTSPLHF.

About this clonotype itself: A much larger clone lies a single base off, so this may be a read error. This chain uses TRBV9 with TRBJ1-1, with D perhaps matching TRBD1 (5 bases). This CDR3 region has 16 residues. Trimming cost V 1 base and J 4 bases, with 17 bases left between them. Per the germline V gene, CDR1 is SGDLS and CDR2 is YYNGEE. The CDR3 DNA reads as TGTGCCAGCAGCGTATCTGGGTCCGGGGCGATCACTGAAGCTTTCTTT. Protein sequence: CASSVSGSGAITEAFF.

This clonotype was seen many times. The V call is TRBV2, the J call TRBJ2-7; TRBD1 matches 10 bases. The CDR3 totals 15 residues. CDR1 and CDR2 from the germline V gene are SNHLY and FYNNEI. V lost 11 bases, J lost 6 bases, and 16 bases stayed unmatched. The CDR3 here is CASERTGQGNPEQYF. As DNA, the CDR3 is TGTGCCTCCGAAAGAACGGGACAGGGGAATCCCGAGCAGTACTTC.

This clonotype was recorded a few times. This chain uses TRBV20-1 with TRBJ2-5, with D maybe TRBD1 (5 bases). Trimming took off 1 base at V and 1 base at J, with 13 bases between the two ends. This CDR3 is 15 amino acids long. Germline assignment: CDR1 DFQATT and CDR2 SNEGSKA (reference sequence). Here the CDR3 DNA reads TGCAGTGCTAGAGGGACATCCGCTGCCCAAGAGACCCAGTACTTC. Translating it yields CSARGTSAAQETQYF.

Many counts were recorded for this clonotype. CDR3 protein: CASRVGGNSPLHF. DNA of the CDR3: TGTGCCAGCAGGGTTGGGGGGAATTCACCCCTCCACTTT. The V call is TRBV7-9, the J call TRBJ1-6; possible D gene TRBD1, 5 bases. V gave up 6 bases and J gave up 7 bases, with 10 bases separating them. The CDR3 runs 13 residues. Germline loops: CDR1 SEHNR, CDR2 FQNEAQ (reference sequence). Combining the CDR3 with reference TRBV7-9 and TRBJ1-6 gives the whole variable domain DTGVSQNPRHKITKRGQNVTFRCDPISEHNRLYWYRQTLGQGPEFLTYFQNEAQLEKSRLLSDRFSAERPKGSFSTLEIQRTEQGDSAMYLCASRVGGNSPLHFGNGTRLTVT.

Comment on this clonotype: Since a much larger clone is just one base distant, this may be a read error. The chain joins TRBV30 to TRBJ2-2; TRBD2 is a possible D gene (6 bases). In germline, CDR1 is GTSNPN, CDR2 SVGIG (reference sequence). This CDR3 is built from 11 residues. The CDR3 spells CAWSDGGERFF. In DNA form, the CDR3 reads TGTGCCTGGAGTGATGGCGGGGAGCGGTTTTTT.

This clonotype was detected a few times. The chain joins TRBV19 to TRBJ2-7; perhaps D is TRBD1 or TRBD2 (5 bases each). This CDR3 is built from 15 residues. Trimming removed 5 bases from V and 3 bases from J, with 17 bases in between. Germline V lookup: CDR1 LNHDA, CDR2 SQIVND (reference sequence). The CDR3 DNA sequence: TGTGCCAGTAGTTTTTTCGGGGCAGGTAACTACGAGCAGTACTTC. It codes for CASSFFGAGNYEQYF.

This clonotype turned up a few times. The V and J genes are TRBV10-2 and TRBJ2-2, with no clear D. Germline V gives CDR1 WSHSY, CDR2 SAAADI. V shed 3 bases and J shed 2 bases, with 7 bases lying between them. The CDR3 contains 14 residues. The DNA of the CDR3 is TGCGCCAGCAGTGACTATTTCAACACCGGGGAGCTGTTTTTT. This encodes CASSDYFNTGELFF.

This clonotype was recorded at least ten times. The chain links TRBV28 to TRBJ1-5; D unresolved. With 3 bases removed from V and 7 bases from J, the gap between germline ends came to 13 bases. The V gene's germline CDR1 is MDHEN and CDR2 SYDVKM. CDR3 size: 14 residues. The CDR3 DNA sequence: TGTGCCAGCAGTTTGTTGGGAGGGCCCCAGCCCCAGCATTTT. Amino acids: CASSLLGGPQPQHF.

There are many counts of this clonotype. V is TRBV12-3 or TRBV12-4 and J is TRBJ1-1; no clear D. Trimming left V 2 bases short and J 5 bases short, with 12 bases between. There are 14 residues in the CDR3. The CDR3 DNA is TGTGCCAGCAGTTTATGGCAGCTTTCTACTGAAGCTTTCTTT. The encoded protein is CASSLWQLSTEAFF.

This clonotype has a count of ten or more. V is TRBV28 and J is TRBJ1-5; D might be TRBD1 (6 bases). Germline V CDR1 and CDR2: MDHEN, SYDVKM. The CDR3 has 12 amino acids. V gave up 6 bases and J gave up 9 bases, with 12 bases separating them. CDR3 protein: CASSPDSGPQHF. The CDR3 region has the DNA TGTGCCAGCAGCCCGGACAGCGGGCCCCAGCATTTT.

In its sample, this clonotype was seen many times. Germline and junction disagree at one end, which may indicate a read error. The CDR3, as DNA: TGTGCTAGTTCAAGCGGGAGTAACATTAAGTACTTC. Residues: CASSSGSNIKYF. The V gene is TRBV12-5, the J gene TRBJ2-4; 8 bases agree with TRBD2. This CDR3 has 12 residues. Germline V gene sequence: CDR1 LGHNT, CDR2 FRNRAP.

This clonotype came up many times. J is TRBJ2-5 and V is TRBV12-3 or TRBV12-4; tentatively, D is TRBD2 (6 bases). Between the trimmed V and J ends, which lost 0 bases and 7 bases, there was a span of 15 bases. The CDR3 sequence is 15 residues long. The chain's CDR3 is CASSLAEGPMGTQYF. CDR3 DNA sequence: TGTGCCAGCAGTTTAGCGGAGGGGCCCATGGGGACCCAGTACTTC.

This clonotype was seen repeatedly, ten times or more. Here the CDR3 DNA reads TGTGCCAGCAGTCGCAACAGAGCCTACGAGCAGTACTTC. Its translation is CASSRNRAYEQYF. The chain uses TRBV6-6 and TRBJ2-7, with D unresolved. With 5 bases removed from V and 2 bases from J, the gap between germline ends came to 10 bases. CDR3 size: 13 residues. Germline-derived CDR1 and CDR2 are MNHNY and SVGAGI (reference sequence).